This entry concerns a single TCR beta chain. This sample stems from a study of long-term antiretroviral therapy in people with HIV. Run at survey level, the immunoSEQ assay was version v3.0. TCRdb keeps only in-frame clones here, not all; method: immunoSEQ multiplex PCR. The sample has 30,000 or so clones; 88% are singletons. Germline-derived CDR1 and CDR2 are SGHKS and YYEKEE (reference sequence). CDR3 size: 15 residues. V lost 1 base and J lost 3, with 14 bases in between. The source is a woman under 30 with HIV. The material was unsorted PBMCs, obtained 0.5 years after starting antiretroviral therapy. The chain joins TRBV5-5 to TRBJ2-7; TRBD1 or TRBD2 may be the D gene (5 bases each). Here the CDR3 reads CASSLRTTGGYEQYF. CDR3 coding DNA: TGTGCCAGCAGCTTGAGGACCACAGGAGGCTACGAGCAGTACTTC.